These 18 T cell receptor beta chains share one sample of origin, sequenced in a study of blood T cells in healthy people across ages. The second PCR ran roughly 6 to 11 cycles with a sample-barcoded 5' primer and J-beta primers. TCRdb itself ran the 5' RACE reads through MiXCR, one entry per CDR3 protein. The repertoire holds about 1 million distinct CDR3 sequences, with more than 40% as singletons. Sequencing was carried out using blood. The receptors shown here come from a woman in her sixties or seventies in good health.

The gene calls are TRBV3-1 and TRBJ2-7; 8 bases map to TRBD2. The J call is uncertain, as TRBJ2-5 better fits the DNA end. Per germline, CDR1 LGHDT and CDR2 YNNKEL (reference sequence). The CDR3 is 15 amino acids. For the CDR3, the DNA is TGTGCCAGCAGCCAAGGGGGACTAGTAACAAAGACCCAGTACTTC. This translates into CASSQGGLVTKTQYF.

The chain has TRBV6-1 and TRBJ1-5; no clear D. CDR3 length equals 15 residues. V dropped 0 bases and J dropped 6 bases, with 12 bases sitting between them. Germline-derived CDR1 and CDR2 are MNHNS and SASEGT. CDR3 sequence: CASSEAITSVQPQHF. The CDR3 region has the DNA TGTGCCAGCAGTGAAGCTATAACTTCTGTTCAGCCCCAGCATTTT.

This clonotype was found many times. V is TRBV3-1 and J is TRBJ1-2; no firm D call. Germline V gene data show CDR1 as LGHDT and CDR2 as YNNKEL (reference sequence). This CDR3 comprises 13 residues. Trimming shortened V by 2 bases and J by 2 bases, and 6 bases separated the two germline ends. CDR3 loop: CASSQRGNYGYTF. DNA of the CDR3: TGTGCCAGCAGCCAACGGGGAAACTATGGCTACACCTTC.

The gene calls are TRBV21-1 and TRBJ2-3; the D segment call TRBD1 is taken from the table without a DNA check. TRBV21-1 is recorded as a pseudogene. The length of the CDR3 is 18 residues. The CDR3 protein is CASSKFYAGGSSTDTQYF. The CDR3 DNA reads TGTGCCAGTAGCAAATTTTATGCAGGGGGTTCTAGCACAGATACGCAGTATTTT.

In this sample, this clonotype turned up once. This chain uses TRBV3-1 with TRBJ2-7; D remains unclear. Per the germline V gene, CDR1 is LGHDT and CDR2 is YNNKEL (reference sequence). The CDR3 runs 16 residues. The V end was cut by 5 bases, the J end by 0 bases, with 17 bases between. CDR3 in DNA: TGTGCCAGCAGCGCGACGGCAAGGGCCAGCTCCTACGAGCAGTACTTC. This encodes CASSATARASSYEQYF.

The CDR3 here is CASSESGTASSYGYTF. The DNA of the CDR3 is TGCGCCAGCAGTGAGTCCGGGACAGCAAGTAGCTATGGCTACACCTTC. The chain employs TRBV10-2 and TRBJ1-2; 7 positions agree with TRBD1. The CDR3 is 16 amino acids. J gave up 4 bases and V 0 bases, and 8 bases lay outside the gene matches. Looked up from germline, CDR1 is WSHSY and CDR2 is SAAADI.

This clonotype occurred a few times. This chain uses TRBV7-2 with TRBJ2-1, with 14 bases lining up with TRBD2. This CDR3 is built from 20 residues. V lost 1 base and J lost 6; bases outside the gene matches: 14. Germline loops: CDR1 SGHTA, CDR2 FQGNSA. The DNA for the CDR3 is TGTGCCAGCAGCTTAGTTGGGACTAGCGGGAGAGTTTATGGGGGCAATGAGCAGTTCTTC. Amino acids: CASSLVGTSGRVYGGNEQFF.

This clonotype came up a few times. The J gene is TRBJ2-7, the V gene TRBV6-2 or TRBV6-3; D is possibly TRBD1 (6 bases). Germline V gene sequence: CDR1 MNHEY, CDR2 SVGEGT. The CDR3 sequence is 14 residues long. The V end lost 5 bases, the J end lost 4 bases, and 15 bases lay between the germline ends. The CDR3 DNA is TGTGCCAGCAGTACCGGGACAAGGATTTACGAGCAGTACTTC. This gives the protein CASSTGTRIYEQYF.

This clonotype was picked up many times. The chain combines TRBV10-3 with TRBJ2-7, with TRBD2 matching 12 bases. CDR3 size: 16 residues. V gave up 7 bases and J gave up 0 bases; unmatched junction bases: 7. Germline CDR1 is ENHRY and CDR2 is SYGVKD. The DNA of the CDR3 is TGTGCCATCAAGGGGACTAGCGGGCCAAGCTCCTACGAGCAGTACTTC. It codes for CAIKGTSGPSSYEQYF.

The chain uses TRBV6-6 and TRBJ1-1, with D unresolved. This CDR3 has 13 residues. In germline, CDR1 is MNHNY, CDR2 SVGAGI (reference sequence). V shed 11 bases and J shed 0 bases, with 13 bases lying between them. The CDR3 DNA is TGTGCCGTGAAGGACGCCATGAACACTGAAGCTTTCTTT. This codes for CAVKDAMNTEAFF.

This clonotype was seen only a few times. The V gene is TRBV20-1, the J gene TRBJ2-3; the D is unclear. This CDR3 region has 14 residues. V was clipped by 6 bases and J by 2 bases, with 15 bases between them. The germline CDR1 and CDR2 sequences are DFQATT and SNEGSKA (reference sequence). DNA for the CDR3: TGCAGTGCCCAGAGAGGCGGCCCCACAGATACGCAGTATTTT. Translation: CSAQRGGPTDTQYF.

The V gene is TRBV6-2 or TRBV6-3, the J gene TRBJ2-7; D possibly matches TRBD1 or TRBD2 (5 bases each). The CDR3 spans 17 residues. The germline V gene has CDR1 MNHEY and CDR2 SVGEGT. Trimming removed 0 bases from V and 1 base from J, with 16 bases in between. The CDR3 region has the DNA TGTGCCAGCAGTTACTCTCCGGGACGGGGATTTTCCTACGAGCAGTACTTC. This gives the protein CASSYSPGRGFSYEQYF.

The J gene is TRBJ2-5, the V gene TRBV4-2, with D possibly being TRBD2 (5 bases). The CDR3 is 13 amino acids. The V end was cut by 9 bases, the J end by 5 bases, with 16 bases between. CDR1 is LGHNA and CDR2 is YNFKEQ in the germline V gene. CDR3 coding DNA: TGTGCCAGGAGCGGATGGCAAGGGGAGACCCAGTACTTC. The encoded protein is CARSGWQGETQYF.

The J gene is TRBJ2-5, the V gene TRBV20-1; D might be TRBD1 (5 bases). The V end was cut by 4 bases, the J end by 0 bases, with 18 bases between. CDR3 length: 16 amino acids. Germline CDR1 and CDR2: DFQATT and SNEGSKA (reference sequence). CDR3 nucleotides: TGCAGTGCTATCGCCCCAGGGCCGAAAGACCAAGAGACCCAGTACTTC. Translation gives CSAIAPGPKDQETQYF.

This chain uses TRBV12-3 or TRBV12-4 with TRBJ1-2; 7 bases align to TRBD1. The CDR3 consists of 16 residues. V trimming: 1 base; J trimming: 6 bases; junction bases outside the gene matches: 11. CDR3 region: CASSLDGGQNPNGYTF. CDR3 nucleotide sequence: TGTGCCAGCAGTTTAGACGGGGGACAGAACCCCAATGGCTACACCTTC.

This rearrangement joins TRBV14 to TRBJ2-5; 13 nucleotides agree with TRBD2. The V segment lost 3 bases and the J segment 11 bases; nucleotides outside the gene matches: 21. In germline, CDR1 is SGHDN, CDR2 FVKESK. The CDR3 has 19 amino acids. The CDR3 sequence: CASSHLRPELAGGLGEQYF. CDR3 coding DNA: TGTGCCAGCAGCCACCTCCGACCCGAACTAGCGGGAGGGCTGGGTGAGCAGTACTTC.

This rearrangement joins TRBV4-2 to TRBJ2-7; TRBD2 aligns across 10 bases. The CDR3 has 16 amino acids. CDR1 is LGHNA, CDR2 YNFKEQ, per germline. V shed 5 bases and J 1 base; nucleotides not matched to a gene: 8. The CDR3: CASSFSTSGYSYEQYF. The CDR3 DNA reads TGTGCCAGCAGCTTTTCGACTAGCGGGTATTCCTACGAGCAGTACTTC.

This clonotype was counted between two and nine times. In DNA, the CDR3 is TGTGCCAGCAGTTCTACGGGGGTTATAAATCAGCCCCAGCATTTT. Protein sequence: CASSSTGVINQPQHF. The rearrangement joins TRBV27 to TRBJ1-5, with D possibly matching TRBD1 (5 bases). This CDR3 is built from 15 residues. The germline V and J ends were trimmed by 4 bases and 4 bases, with 14 bases remaining between them. Germline V gene sequence: CDR1 MNHEY, CDR2 SMNVEV (reference sequence).